What follows describes a single T cell receptor beta chain. Its antigen is unknown. The data are from a study of beta chain features in type 1 diabetes. cDNA synthesis used the whole RNA isolate, giving expressed TCRB sequences. Here immunoSEQ multiplex PCR was the method, and the copy in TCRdb shows in-frame clones only, minus some. This table holds 200,000 to 250,000 clones, over 65% found once. The CDR3 extends over 14 amino acids. V was clipped by 0 bases and J by 3 bases, with 9 bases between them. Germline loops: CDR1 GTSNPN, CDR2 SVGIG (reference sequence). General study findings and limits: Fewer junction insertions and more nucleotide deletions appeared in type 1 diabetes patients. cDNA-based reads could over-represent cells with high TCR expression. Naive, central memory and regulatory TCRB repertoires appeared more similar among patients than healthy donors.

Sequencing was carried out using naive CD4+ T cells from blood. This chain joins TRBV30 and TRBJ1-5, with D unresolved. The TCR originated in a man aged 25 to 40 in good health. CDR3 coding DNA: TGTGCCTGGAGTGTATTGGGGTACAATCAGCCCCAGCATTTT. Amino acids: CAWSVLGYNQPQHF. The full variable domain, in which reference TRBV30 and TRBJ1-5 provide the parts outside the CDR3, is SQTIHQWPATLVQPVGSPLSLECTVEGTSNPNLYWYRQAAGRGLQLLFYSVGIGQISSEVPQNLSASRPQDRQFILSSKKLLLSDSGFYLCAWSVLGYNQPQHFGDGTRLSIL.